These T cell receptor beta chains were read from a single sample in a study of OX40 agonist ivuxolimab in advanced cancers. Sequencing was performed with immunoSEQ multiplex PCR; in TCRdb, only in-frame clones are kept and a portion is missing. The sample has 70,000 to 90,000 clones, 70% to 90% seen once. The sample in question was CD4+ or CD8+ T cells sorted from blood, obtained in a trial of the OX40 agonist ivuxolimab. Source of these receptors: an adult with an advanced solid tumor such as melanoma, head and neck, liver or kidney cancer. CDR3s include the opening cysteine and the closing phenylalanine or tryptophan. Not all rows give a size; the values are once, few, many and, for expanded clones, a class.

V	size	J	CDR3
TRBV6-1	NA	TRBJ1-1	CASTDGLQAFF
TRBV19	few	TRBJ2-5	CASNARQGPGETQYF
TRBV18	NA	TRBJ2-7	CASSRQGTRGVAGYEQYF
TRBV6-6	NA	TRBJ2-7	CASSYTYRGREQYF
TRBV6-1	NA	TRBJ2-1	CASSEGGTVYNEQFF
TRBV27	NA	TRBJ2-7	CASSARRTYEQYF
TRBV30	once	TRBJ2-6	CAWSASPGSGANVLTF
TRBV1	NA	TRBJ1-2	CTSSQDVGFGSGYTF
TRBV27	NA	TRBJ2-5	CASSLTRQSQETQYF
TRBV6-5	NA	TRBJ2-3	CASRSRQGTPDTQYF
TRBV25-1	NA	TRBJ2-4	CASSEVDSLAKNIQYF
TRBV19	NA	TRBJ1-2	CASSLSTGYGYTF
TRBV7-6	NA	TRBJ2-1	CASSLAGRSLYNEQFF
TRBV6-5	NA	TRBJ1-2	CASSYSSGNFNYGYTF
TRBV10-3	once	TRBJ2-5	CAIRPGRGETQYF
TRBV13	NA	TRBJ1-3	CASSGRTLGNTIYF
TRBV7-2	few	TRBJ1-4	CASSYPGEKLFF
TRBV7-2	NA	TRBJ2-3	CASSLLQGPGPTDTQYF
TRBV5-1	NA	TRBJ2-7	CASSLAVAGGSYEQYF
TRBV6-6	NA	TRBJ1-1	CASSRDRVNTEAFF
TRBV7-9	NA	TRBJ1-3	CASSLGGPNSGNTIYF
TRBV27	once	TRBJ2-4	CASSPFLRAAPGANIQYF